Each of the 20 T cell receptor beta chains below was sequenced from the same sample in a study of blood T cell repertoires in COVID-19. TCRdb's table, derived via immunoSEQ multiplex PCR, lists solely in-frame clones and lacks some. The profile shows about 190,000 clones, around three quarters of them singletons. Input material: PBMCs or T cells enriched from blood (not recorded which). The source is a woman between 45 and 65 years old with acute COVID-19.

This clone was recorded a few times. V and J are TRBV7-2 and TRBJ1-2; D uncertain. V shed 1 base and J shed 6 bases, with 9 bases lying between them. The CDR3 covers 13 residues. Germline lookup yields CDR1 SGHTA and CDR2 FQGNSA. CDR3 bases: TGTGCCAGCAGCTTAGAAGGGAGGGATGGCTACACCTTC. It yields the protein CASSLEGRDGYTF. Based on the CDR3 plus reference TRBV7-2 and TRBJ1-2, the full variable domain is GAGVSQSPSNKVTEKGKDVELRCDPISGHTALYWYRQSLGQGLEFLIYFQGNSAPDKSGLPSDRFSAERTGGSVSTLTIQRTQQEDSAVYLCASSLEGRDGYTFGSGTRLTVV.

This clone was recorded once. The V and J genes are TRBV28 and TRBJ2-3, with D maybe TRBD2 (7 bases). V was cut by 8 bases and J by 3 bases, with 12 bases left in between. In germline, CDR1 is MDHEN, CDR2 SYDVKM. This CDR3 comprises 13 residues. The CDR3 is CASFRGATDTQYF. Here the CDR3 DNA reads TGTGCCAGCTTTCGGGGGGCAACAGATACGCAGTATTTT.

The chain recombines TRBV4-1 with TRBJ1-4, with TRBD1 as a possible D gene (6 bases). The CDR3 is made up of 14 amino acids. Trimming removed 3 bases at V and 8 bases at J, with 13 bases between. Germline CDR1 reads MGHRA; CDR2 reads YSYEKL. The CDR3 here is CASSHPGEGEKLFF. In DNA, the CDR3 is TGCGCCAGCAGCCACCCAGGGGAAGGGGAAAAACTGTTTTTT.

The rearrangement links TRBV9 to TRBJ2-1, with D possibly TRBD1 on 5 matching bases. CDR1 and CDR2 (germline): SGDLS, YYNGEE. The ends were cut back, 4 bases at V and 5 bases at J, with 10 bases in the middle. The CDR3 spans 13 residues. DNA of the CDR3: TGTGCCAGCAGCACACGGACAAACAATGAGCAGTTCTTC. Protein product: CASSTRTNNEQFF.

The chain has TRBV11-3 and TRBJ2-6; tentatively, D is TRBD2 (7 bases). The CDR3 extends over 19 amino acids. V gave up 1 base and J gave up 0 bases, with 16 bases separating them. Per the germline V gene, CDR1 is SGHNT and CDR2 is YENEEA. CDR3 sequence (DNA): TGTGCCAGCAGCTTAGGGGAGGGTTTGGGGGCCTCTGGGGCCAACGTCCTGACTTTC. Amino acid sequence: CASSLGEGLGASGANVLTF. The whole variable domain, filled in from reference TRBV11-3 and TRBJ2-6, reads EAGVVQSPRYKIIEKKQPVAFWCNPISGHNTLYWYLQNLGQGPELLIRYENEEAVDDSQLPKDRFSAERLKGVDSTLKIQPAELGDSAVYLCASSLGEGLGASGANVLTFGAGSRLTVL.

The CDR3 nucleotides are TGTGCCAGCAGTGAGTTAGCGGGGGGGAGGAATGAGCAGTTCTTC. Translation: CASSELAGGRNEQFF. This chain joins TRBV6-1 and TRBJ2-1; 11 bases line up with TRBD2. Looked up from germline, CDR1 is MNHNS and CDR2 is SASEGT. CDR3 length: 15 amino acids. The trim removed 3 bases at V and 7 bases at J, leaving 5 bases unmatched.

The chain carries TRBV11-2 and TRBJ2-7; a weak D match, TRBD1 (5 bases). CDR3 length equals 15 residues. Germline V gene sequence: CDR1 SGHAT, CDR2 FQNNGV. The germline V and J ends were trimmed by 6 bases and 5 bases, with 20 bases remaining between them. The CDR3 reads CASSLTGTPLDEQYV. The CDR3 DNA is TGTGCCAGCAGTTTAACAGGAACCCCCCTCGACGAGCAGTACGTC.

The V call is TRBV29-1, the J call TRBJ2-1; the match to TRBD2 covers 13 bases. The V and J ends lost 6 bases and 6 bases, in that order; junction bases with no gene match: 8. The CDR3 is made up of 15 amino acids. The V gene's germline CDR1 is SQVTM and CDR2 ANQGSEA. In DNA, the CDR3 is TGCAGCGTCCGGACAACTAGCGGGGGGGCCAATGAGCAGTTCTTC. Translating gives CSVRTTSGGANEQFF.

As to this clone: The junction departs from the called germline gene at one end, perhaps through a read error. This chain links TRBV24-1 with TRBJ1-1; TRBD1 aligns across 9 bases. Germline CDR1 is KGHDR and CDR2 is SFDVKD. This CDR3 has 15 amino acids. The CDR3 DNA is TGTGCCACCAGGGGTACCGGGACAGGGCCCCCGGGTGTGATCTTT. Translated, it gives CATRGTGTGPPGVIF.

The rearrangement links TRBV6-5 to TRBJ1-2; no clear D. The CDR3 contains 13 residues. The V end lost 2 bases, the J end lost 6 bases, and 10 bases lay between the germline ends. From germline, CDR1 is MNHEY and CDR2 SVGAGI. The CDR3 sequence: CASSYGRKDGYTF. The CDR3 nucleotides read TGTGCCAGCAGTTACGGCAGGAAGGATGGCTACACCTTC.

The chain uses TRBV27 and TRBJ1-3, with TRBD1 identical over 10 bases. The CDR3 totals 14 residues. With V trimmed by 6 bases and J by 8 bases, 7 bases remained unmatched. Germline CDR1 is MNHEY and CDR2 is SMNVEV (reference sequence). For the CDR3, the DNA is TGTGCCAGCAGCTATCGGGACAGGGGACACACCATATATTTT. This gives the protein CASSYRDRGHTIYF.

V is TRBV9 and J is TRBJ2-3; 7 bases line up with TRBD1. J was trimmed by 6 bases and V by 4 bases; bases with no gene match: 11. CDR1 and CDR2 from the germline V gene are SGDLS and YYNGEE. The CDR3 has 15 amino acids. The CDR3 nucleotides read TGTGCCAGCAGCCCCCAAGGGGGCGTTTTGGATACGCAGTATTTT. It is translated as CASSPQGGVLDTQYF.

This clone was seen only a few times. The rearrangement joins TRBV2 to TRBJ1-5; TRBD1 aligns across 7 bases. The V segment lost 4 bases and the J segment 5 bases; nucleotides outside the gene matches: 5. The CDR3 has 14 amino acids. Germline values: CDR1 SNHLY, CDR2 FYNNEI. CDR3 amino acids: CASSVGDRDQPQHF. The DNA for the CDR3 is TGTGCCAGCAGTGTAGGGGACAGAGATCAGCCCCAGCATTTT.

This clone was seen only a few times. The rearrangement links TRBV7-2 to TRBJ1-1; tentative D call: TRBD1 (6 bases). CDR1 and CDR2 (germline): SGHTA, FQGNSA. Trimming took 5 bases from V and 8 from J, leaving 15 bases between them. The CDR3 covers 13 residues. As DNA, the CDR3 is TGTGCCAGCAGCACGGGACAAGCCTTCGAAGCTTTCTTT. This codes for CASSTGQAFEAFF.

The rearrangement links TRBV11-2 to TRBJ2-7, with 7 bases matching TRBD1. Looked up from germline, CDR1 is SGHAT and CDR2 is FQNNGV. J was trimmed by 7 bases and V by 5 bases; bases with no gene match: 8. The CDR3 is made up of 13 amino acids. The CDR3 sequence is CASSIQGSGEQYV. The DNA for the CDR3 is TGTGCCAGCAGCATACAGGGGTCAGGGGAGCAGTACGTC.

V gene TRBV24-1 combines with J gene TRBJ1-2, with 8 bases aligning to TRBD1. J lost 6 bases, V lost 6 bases, and 14 bases had no gene match. The CDR3 length is 16 residues. Germline-derived CDR1 and CDR2 are KGHDR and SFDVKD. The DNA of the CDR3 is TGTGCCACCAGTATGGGGACAGGAGACTCCCACCATGGCTACACCTTC. Translating it yields CATSMGTGDSHHGYTF.

This clone was seen a few times. The chain combines TRBV6-2 or TRBV6-3 with TRBJ2-5; 7 bases fit TRBD2. Germline trimming cut 5 bases from V and 2 bases from J; bases unmatched to any gene: 11. The CDR3 runs 16 residues. Germline-derived CDR1 and CDR2 are MNHEY and SVGEGT. The CDR3 reads CASSPGGAGMQETQYF. DNA for the CDR3: TGTGCCAGCAGTCCGGGGGGAGCGGGAATGCAAGAGACCCAGTACTTC.

The V call is TRBV5-1, the J call TRBJ2-2; 13 bases map to TRBD2. This CDR3 has 17 amino acids. CDR1 is SGHRS and CDR2 is YFSETQ in the germline V gene. V lost 2 bases to trimming and J lost 4 bases; unmatched junction nucleotides: 5. The CDR3 region is CASSLRTSGGGTGELFF. The DNA of the CDR3 is TGCGCCAGCAGCTTAAGGACTAGCGGGGGTGGCACCGGGGAGCTGTTTTTT.

The chain combines TRBV28 with TRBJ2-2; the match to TRBD1 covers 7 bases. This CDR3 is 14 amino acids long. Germline V gene sequence: CDR1 MDHEN, CDR2 SYDVKM. Losses at the gene ends were 6 bases for V and 6 bases for J; bases not matched to a gene: 7. Here the CDR3 reads CASRPATGAGELFF. In DNA form, the CDR3 reads TGTGCCAGCAGGCCAGCTACAGGGGCCGGGGAGCTGTTTTTT.

The rearrangement joins TRBV3-1 (or the pseudogene TRBV3-2) to TRBJ1-2, with no clear D. CDR3 size: 13 residues. V lost 1 base and J lost 9, with 12 bases in between. CDR1 LGHDT and CDR2 YNNKEL come from the germline V gene (reference sequence). CDR3 region: CASSQGSLRSYTF. DNA for the CDR3: TGTGCCAGCAGCCAAGGTTCACTCAGGAGCTACACCTTC.